Listed here are 26 T cell receptor beta chains from one sample, sequenced in a study of T cells in Graves' hyperthyroidism and ophthalmopathy. RNA transcripts provided the source from which TCR beta CDR3 regions were amplified. During a first-round RT-PCR of the TCR CDR3, the HTBI primer set was used. TCRdb recomputed calls from the multiplex PCR reads with MiXCR, one row per CDR3 protein. This table has 450,000 to 550,000 distinct CDR3 sequences, less than 25% appearing once. The sequenced sample was blood. These receptors originate from a young woman with Graves' ophthalmopathy.

This clonotype appeared many times. This rearrangement joins TRBV6-2 or TRBV6-3 to TRBJ1-5; 8 bases match TRBD1. Germline CDR1 reads MNHEY; CDR2 reads SVGEGT. The CDR3 totals 15 residues. V trimming: 5 bases; J trimming: 3 bases; junction bases outside the gene matches: 6. CDR3 sequence (DNA): TGTGCCAGCAGTCGACAGGGGACCTCCAATCAGCCCCAGCATTTT. This encodes CASSRQGTSNQPQHF.

There are many counts of this clonotype. This rearrangement joins TRBV27 to TRBJ2-2, with 9 bases that match TRBD1. CDR3 size: 15 residues. Germline V gives CDR1 MNHEY, CDR2 SMNVEV (reference sequence). J lost 7 bases, V lost 5 bases, and 8 bases had no gene match. The CDR3 here is CASSPGTGFGGELFF. CDR3 in DNA: TGTGCCAGCAGTCCCGGGACAGGGTTCGGCGGGGAGCTGTTTTTT.

V gene TRBV15 combines with J gene TRBJ1-1; unclear D gene. There are 13 residues in the CDR3. Germline V gene data show CDR1 as LNHNV and CDR2 as YYDKDF (reference sequence). V was clipped by 0 bases and J by 11 bases, with 13 bases between them. This chain's CDR3 is CATSRDPGSAAFF. In DNA form, the CDR3 reads TGTGCCACCAGCAGAGATCCCGGGAGTGCGGCTTTCTTT. The full variable domain, its missing parts supplied by reference TRBV15 and TRBJ1-1, is DAMVIQNPRYQVTQFGKPVTLSCSQTLNHNVMYWYQQKSSQAPKLLFHYYDKDFNNEADTPDNFQSRRPNTSFCFLDIRSPGLGDTAMYLCATSRDPGSAAFFGQGTRLTVV.

This clonotype showed up many times. The genes are TRBV11-2 and TRBJ2-2; TRBD2 agrees at 13 bases. V lost 6 bases and J lost 1; bases outside the gene matches: 11. The CDR3 is 19 amino acids. CDR1 is SGHAT, CDR2 FQNNGV, per germline. CDR3 region: CASRRLAGGRNGNTGELFF. The CDR3 coding sequence is TGTGCCAGCAGGAGACTAGCGGGGGGACGAAACGGGAACACCGGGGAGCTGTTTTTT.

There are many counts of this clonotype. The chain employs TRBV24-1 and TRBJ1-1; 9 bases line up with TRBD1. The CDR3 totals 14 residues. The V segment lost 4 bases and the J segment 7 bases; nucleotides outside the gene matches: 6. The germline V gene has CDR1 KGHDR and CDR2 SFDVKD. Here the CDR3 DNA reads TGTGCCACCAGTGACCCACGGACAGGGGTTGAAGCTTTCTTT. This translates into CATSDPRTGVEAFF.

The chain carries TRBV3-1 and TRBJ1-5, with 7 positions matching TRBD1. V lost 0 bases to trimming and J lost 3 bases; unmatched junction nucleotides: 2. The CDR3 length is 15 residues. Per the germline V gene, CDR1 is LGHDT and CDR2 is YNNKEL (reference sequence). The CDR3 loop reads CASSQDTGANQPQHF. The DNA of the CDR3 is TGTGCCAGCAGCCAAGATACAGGGGCCAATCAGCCCCAGCATTTT.

This clonotype showed up many times. The gene calls are TRBV27 and TRBJ1-5, with a tentative D call TRBD1 (5 bases). Germline CDR1 reads MNHEY; CDR2 reads SMNVEV (reference sequence). This CDR3 contains 15 residues. V was shortened by 5 bases and J by 8 bases, with 19 bases between the two germline ends. DNA of the CDR3: TGTGCCAGCAGTGTGGGTTTCAGGGAGGGTGAGCCCCAGCATTTT. Translated: CASSVGFREGEPQHF.

On this clonotype: Just one base apart from a much larger clone, this may be a read error. The chain is built from TRBV7-8 and TRBJ2-6; D is unclear. Germline V CDR1 and CDR2: SGHVS, FQNEAQ. CDR3 length: 16 amino acids. Trimming shortened V by 4 bases and J by 4 bases, and 14 bases separated the two germline ends. The CDR3 spells CASSSHKGTGANVLTF. The CDR3 region has the DNA TGTGCCAGCAGCTCGCACAAGGGTACAGGGGCCAACGTCCTGACTTTC.

This chain uses TRBV6-2 or TRBV6-3 with TRBJ1-1, with D unresolved. This CDR3 has 14 residues. V lost 10 bases to trimming and J lost 0 bases, with 15 bases between them. In germline, CDR1 is MNHEY, CDR2 SVGEGT. The CDR3 DNA reads TGTGCCACTCTTACAGAAGTCATGAACACTGAAGCTTTCTTT. This gives the protein CATLTEVMNTEAFF.

This clonotype occurred a few times. The chain recombines TRBV3-1 with TRBJ2-7; 9 bases are a match to TRBD1. The CDR3 runs to 14 residues. Germline values: CDR1 LGHDT, CDR2 YNNKEL (reference sequence). V lost 1 base, J lost 6 bases, and 4 bases stayed unmatched. As DNA, the CDR3 is TGTGCCAGCAGCCAAGTGGGGACAGGGCTCGAGCAGTACTTC. Translating gives CASSQVGTGLEQYF.

This clonotype came up many times. This rearrangement joins TRBV6-2 or TRBV6-3 to TRBJ1-1; D unresolved. Trimming removed 2 bases from V and 1 base from J, with 8 bases in between. The CDR3 has 14 amino acids. Germline CDR1 and CDR2: MNHEY and SVGEGT. As DNA, the CDR3 is TGTGCCAGCAGTTACGTCGCCCCGAACACTGAAGCTTTCTTT. It is translated as CASSYVAPNTEAFF.

The CDR3 is CASSLVPANTEAFF. Written as DNA, the CDR3 is TGTGCCAGCAGTTTAGTCCCAGCGAACACTGAAGCTTTCTTT. The chain has TRBV28 and TRBJ1-1; D is undetermined. In germline, CDR1 is MDHEN, CDR2 SYDVKM. V lost 2 bases and J 1 base, leaving 8 bases between the germline ends. The CDR3 contains 14 residues.

This clonotype was seen only a few times. This chain connects TRBV4-2 to TRBJ2-7; 10 bases align to TRBD1. V shed 0 bases, J shed 6 bases, and the junction held 8 bases outside the gene matches. The CDR3 is made up of 16 amino acids. Germline V gene sequence: CDR1 LGHNA, CDR2 YNFKEQ. This chain's CDR3 is CASSQEPGTGASEQYF. DNA of the CDR3: TGTGCCAGCAGCCAAGAACCCGGGACAGGGGCTTCCGAGCAGTACTTC.

The rearrangement joins TRBV2 to TRBJ1-5; D might be TRBD1 (6 bases). Trimming took 8 bases from V and 0 from J, leaving 11 bases between them. The CDR3 runs to 14 residues. CDR1 SNHLY and CDR2 FYNNEI come from the germline V gene. CDR3 amino acids: CASRDNHSNQPQHF. CDR3 in DNA: TGTGCCAGCCGGGACAACCATAGCAATCAGCCCCAGCATTTT. Full variable domain (remainder filled in from reference TRBV2 and TRBJ1-5): EPEVTQTPSHQVTQMGQEVILRCVPISNHLYFYWYRQILGQKVEFLVSFYNNEISEKSEIFDDQFSVERPDGSNFTLKIRSTKLEDSAMYFCASRDNHSNQPQHFGDGTRLSIL.

The V gene is TRBV6-5, the J gene TRBJ1-2; possible D gene TRBD1, 6 bases. CDR1 is MNHEY and CDR2 is SVGAGI in the germline V gene. The CDR3 runs to 15 residues. Trimming pared 2 bases from V and 8 bases from J, leaving 18 bases between. The CDR3: CASSYTTTPGVGYTF. DNA of the CDR3: TGTGCCAGCAGTTACACCACTACACCAGGGGTCGGCTACACCTTC.

This clonotype came up many times. This rearrangement joins TRBV2 to TRBJ2-2, with 7 bases matching TRBD1. The CDR3 sequence is 14 residues long. Germline values: CDR1 SNHLY, CDR2 FYNNEI. Trimming cost V 8 bases and J 3 bases; bases outside gene matches: 6. In nucleotides, the CDR3 is TGTGCCAGCGAAAAGGGGGCCTACACCGGGGAGCTGTTTTTT. It yields the protein CASEKGAYTGELFF. The variable domain in full, with the rest retrieved from reference TRBV2 and TRBJ2-2, is EPEVTQTPSHQVTQMGQEVILRCVPISNHLYFYWYRQILGQKVEFLVSFYNNEISEKSEIFDDQFSVERPDGSNFTLKIRSTKLEDSAMYFCASEKGAYTGELFFGEGSRLTVL.

This clonotype was counted ten times or more. Possible read error: a much larger clone is one base away. The rearrangement uses TRBV28 and TRBJ1-5; D uncertain. V lost 6 bases and J 6 bases, leaving 18 bases between the germline ends. The CDR3 runs to 15 residues. Germline V gene lookup returns CDR1 MDHEN and CDR2 SYDVKM. CDR3 sequence: CASRPDEGASQPQHF. CDR3 DNA: TGTGCCAGCAGACCCGACGAAGGTGCTTCTCAGCCCCAGCATTTT. The variable domain in full, with the rest retrieved from reference TRBV28 and TRBJ1-5, is DVKVTQSSRYLVKRTGEKVFLECVQDMDHENMFWYRQDPGLGLRLIYFSYDVKMKEKGDIPEGYSVSREKKERFSLILESASTNQTSMYLCASRPDEGASQPQHFGDGTRLSIL.

Note on this clonotype: A read error may account for a junction end that differs from germline. The rearrangement joins TRBV6-1 to TRBJ1-5; D ambiguous. This CDR3 contains 17 residues. CDR1 and CDR2 (germline): MNHNS, SASEGT. CDR3 amino acids: CASHRAGGQAGNQPQRF. CDR3 nucleotides: TGTGCCAGCCACCGGGCGGGAGGGCAGGCAGGCAATCAGCCCCAGCGTTTT.

This clonotype was seen only a few times. V is TRBV6-5 and J is TRBJ1-2; 9 nucleotides line up with TRBD1. Losses at the gene ends were 4 bases for V and 1 base for J; bases not matched to a gene: 7. The CDR3 loop spans 16 amino acids. CDR1 and CDR2 (germline): MNHEY, SVGAGI. In nucleotides, the CDR3 is TGTGCCAGCAGTTCAGTAGGGACAGGGCGTAACTATGGCTACACCTTC. Amino acid sequence: CASSSVGTGRNYGYTF.

This clonotype came up many times. The chain uses TRBV2 and TRBJ1-1; D call uncertain. Germline CDR1 SNHLY, CDR2 FYNNEI. The length of the CDR3 is 14 residues. V dropped 6 bases and J dropped 2 bases, with 13 bases sitting between them. CDR3 protein: CASRSDGSNTEAFF. CDR3 nucleotides: TGTGCCAGCAGGTCGGACGGAAGTAACACTGAAGCTTTCTTT.

This clonotype was detected ten times or more. The gene calls are TRBV28 and TRBJ1-1; D unresolved. CDR3 length: 15 residues. V was cut by 6 bases and J by 4 bases, with 18 bases left in between. The germline gives CDR1 MDHEN, CDR2 SYDVKM. The CDR3 loop is CASRLRGRVATEAFF. The CDR3 coding sequence is TGTGCCAGCAGATTAAGAGGGCGGGTGGCCACTGAAGCTTTCTTT. The whole variable domain, filled in from reference TRBV28 and TRBJ1-1, reads DVKVTQSSRYLVKRTGEKVFLECVQDMDHENMFWYRQDPGLGLRLIYFSYDVKMKEKGDIPEGYSVSREKKERFSLILESASTNQTSMYLCASRLRGRVATEAFFGQGTRLTVV.

This clonotype was observed a few times. V and J are TRBV6-1 and TRBJ2-1; 9 positions match TRBD2. Germline V gives CDR1 MNHNS, CDR2 SASEGT. The J segment lost 8 bases and the V segment lost 7 bases, leaving 3 bases of the junction unmatched. This CDR3 is 12 amino acids long. The CDR3 reads CASTAGGDEQFF. As DNA, the CDR3 is TGTGCCAGCACCGCGGGGGGGGATGAGCAGTTCTTC.

The gene calls are TRBV11-2 and TRBJ1-6, with 9 nucleotides matching TRBD1. The CDR3 is 17 amino acids. Per germline, CDR1 SGHAT and CDR2 FQNNGV. Trimming took 4 bases from V and 4 from J; bases not matched to a gene: 8. In DNA form, the CDR3 reads TGTGCCAGCAGCTACCCCACCGACAGGGGGTATAATTCACCCCTCCACTTT. Its translation is CASSYPTDRGYNSPLHF.

This clonotype appeared a few times. This chain connects TRBV20-1 to TRBJ1-2, with D unclear. Trimming removed 4 bases from V and 3 bases from J, with 9 bases in between. Germline V CDR1 and CDR2: DFQATT, SNEGSKA (reference sequence). The CDR3 sequence is 12 residues long. In DNA, the CDR3 is TGCAGTGCTACCGACATCTACTATGGCTACACCTTC. Translating gives CSATDIYYGYTF.

The chain couples TRBV7-2 to TRBJ2-7; TRBD2 matches at 9 bases. This CDR3 has 15 amino acids. The ends lost 4 bases at V and 3 bases at J; junction bases unmatched: 7. From germline, CDR1 is SGHTA and CDR2 FQGNSA. In DNA, the CDR3 is TGTGCCAGCAGCTCGAGCGGGAGGAAGTACTACGAGCAGTACTTC. Translated, it gives CASSSSGRKYYEQYF.

This clonotype was detected many times. The chain recombines TRBV29-1 with TRBJ2-7; 7 bases are a match to TRBD1. Trimming cost V 4 bases and J 3 bases; bases outside gene matches: 9. CDR1 is SQVTM, CDR2 ANQGSEA, per germline. The CDR3 runs to 14 residues. The CDR3 DNA reads as TGCAGCGTTGGGACGACAGGGATAAACTACGAGCAGTACTTC. This gives the protein CSVGTTGINYEQYF.